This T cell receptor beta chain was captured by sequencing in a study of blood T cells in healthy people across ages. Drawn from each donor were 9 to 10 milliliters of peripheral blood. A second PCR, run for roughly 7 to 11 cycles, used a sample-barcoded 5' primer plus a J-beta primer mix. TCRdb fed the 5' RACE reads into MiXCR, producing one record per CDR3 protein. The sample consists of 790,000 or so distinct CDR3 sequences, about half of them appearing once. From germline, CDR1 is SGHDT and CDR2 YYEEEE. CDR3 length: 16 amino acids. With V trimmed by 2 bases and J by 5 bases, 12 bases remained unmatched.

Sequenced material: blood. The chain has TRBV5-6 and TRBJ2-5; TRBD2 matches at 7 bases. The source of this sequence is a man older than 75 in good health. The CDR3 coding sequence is TGTGCCAGCAGCTTCGGGGGGTTAGGCCGTTGGGAGACCCAGTACTTC. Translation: CASSFGGLGRWETQYF.